This T cell receptor (beta chain) was captured in a study of blood T cells in healthy people across ages. For the study at large: Researchers report that template switching captured about one barcoded beta molecule per two T cells.

Per-sample yields of isolated PBMCs were at least 6.5 million. The germline V gene encodes CDR1 SGHRS and CDR2 YFSETQ. The CDR3 runs to 19 residues. V was pared by 0 bases and J by 1 base, with 8 bases of the junction left unmatched. Using a J-beta primer mix together with a sample-barcoded 5' primer, a second PCR was run for about 6 to 11 cycles. TCRdb used MiXCR to reprocess the 5' RACE reads, holding one entry per CDR3 protein. The sample shows about 780,000 distinct CDR3 sequences, roughly 24% of them seen only once. The same specimen was also included in a second study, on T cells of mothers and their children. This second report adds: Once extracted, all RNA went into cDNA synthesis at approximately 1.6 ug per 15 ul. Mothers and children who were related shared slightly more overlap than unrelated pairs, but not significantly more.

The receptor's source is a boy between 10 and 17 years old in good health. This chain connects TRBV5-1 to TRBJ2-5; 14 nucleotides agree with TRBD2. The sample was blood. CDR3 residues: CASSLASSTSGGAQETQYF. The CDR3 bases are TGCGCCAGCAGCTTGGCTTCGTCGACTAGCGGGGGGGCCCAAGAGACCCAGTACTTC.